The source of this T cell receptor beta chain is a study of cytomegalovirus exposure and HLA in healthy donors. About the research overall: Earlier sequencing of about 200 million T cells yielded around 120 million unique TCR beta sequences.

CDR1 is SGHDT, CDR2 YYEEEE, per germline. The CDR3 extends over 16 amino acids. V dropped 1 base and J dropped 4; count of bases not matched to a gene: 9. In its sample, this clone was seen a few times. PCR employed 60 Vbeta and 13 Jbeta primers. TCRdb's table, derived via immunoSEQ multiplex PCR, lists solely in-frame clones and lacks some. The table includes just under 95,000 clones, around four fifths detected once. The receptor's source is a man aged 50 to 59 in good health and CMV-seropositive. Sequenced sample: PBMCs. The rearrangement uses TRBV5-6 and TRBJ2-5; TRBD2 matches at 8 bases. The CDR3, as DNA: TGTGCCAGCAGCTTGTCCAGCCGGGGGGGGACAGAGACCCAGTACTTC. This sequence encodes CASSLSSRGGTETQYF.